This TCR beta chain was profiled in a study of T cell repertoires in cytomegalovirus infection. TCRdb analysed the reads with MiXCR anew, one entry per CDR3 protein. The table lists hundreds of thousands of distinct CDR3 sequences, 30% to 35% of them singletons, with about a sixth in the top ten. Trimming took 6 bases from V and 4 from J; bases not matched to a gene: 9. The CDR3 length is 16 residues. Germline values: CDR1 LGHNA, CDR2 YSLEER. Study-level points and caveats: CMV-specific TCR beta clonotypes restricted by HLA-C were the ones dominating the ex vivo response. Carriers of CMV plus the relevant HLA were identified by cumulative public TCR beta family frequency.

Of note for this clonotype: Its specificity is not known.

The V call is TRBV4-3, the J call TRBJ2-1; 10 bases agree with TRBD1. This material consisted of cultured PBMCs, taken from culture after CMV antigen stimulation. The source of this sequence is a human donor in good health (CMV status not recorded). Some clones in this sample may be carry-over from other donors' samples. The CDR3 DNA reads as TGCGCCAGCAGTCAAAAAGACAGGGGGCTATACAATGAGCAGTTCTTC. Its translation: CASSQKDRGLYNEQFF.